Included here is one T cell receptor beta chain sequence, with context. Its antigen remains unknown. These data come from a study of OX40 agonist ivuxolimab in advanced cancers. Study findings and constraints: Low normalized clonal expansion also occurred in some nonresponding patients. Antigen specificity of clonally expanded peripheral T cells was not established.

V lost 6 bases, J lost 2 bases, and 4 bases lay in between. This CDR3 has 12 amino acids. CDR1 and CDR2 (germline): WNHNN, SYGVQD (reference sequence). Method: immunoSEQ multiplex PCR; TCRdb's copy keeps in-frame clones and lacks some. Counted here are about 64,000 clones, roughly 80% occurring once; the ten biggest clones make up roughly 5.2%. The receptor's source is an adult with an advanced solid tumor such as melanoma, head and neck, liver or kidney cancer. V is TRBV10-1 and J is TRBJ2-2, with D uncertain. The material was CD4+ or CD8+ T cells sorted from blood, obtained in a trial of the OX40 agonist ivuxolimab. The CDR3 DNA sequence: TGCGCCAGCAGGGGCAACACCGGGGAGCTGTTTTTT. Translation: CASRGNTGELFF.